This T cell receptor (beta chain) was obtained from a study of shared clonotypes between healthy human individuals. The wider study: Donors, aged 18 to 49, were a couple of women and a few men. There were three CD4 naive, three CD4 memory, two CD8 naive and one CD8 memory plates per donor. Whole-study findings and limits: Memory subsets generally showed lower estimated richness than naive subsets.

As concerns this clone: What it binds is unknown.

The assay was immunoSEQ multiplex PCR, and TCRdb's table has in-frame clones only and misses some. The sample lists roughly 380,000 clones, around 96% occurring once. The sample was memory CD8+ T cells sorted from blood. Indicated subset: CD45RO+ cells pooled with CCR7-negative TemRA cells. The clonotype originates from a young man in good health.

CDR3 in DNA: TGTGCCAGCTCCGTAAATGAGCAGTTCTTC. Translating it yields CASSVNEQFF. This chain uses TRBV18 with TRBJ2-1; D remains ambiguous. The CDR3 totals 10 residues. Trimming removed 6 bases at V and 7 bases at J, with 4 bases between. CDR1 and CDR2 from the germline V gene are KGHSH and LQKENI. Combining the CDR3 with reference TRBV18 and TRBJ2-1 gives the whole variable domain NAGVMQNPRHLVRRRGQEARLRCSPMKGHSHVYWYRQLPEEGLKFMVYLQKENIIDESGMPKERFSAEFPKEGPSILRIQQVVRGDSAAYFCASSVNEQFFGPGTRLTVL.